What follows describes a single T cell receptor (beta chain). Its antigen is currently unknown. Naive CD8 cells lacked CD45RO and underwent positive selection for CCR7, leaving out terminally differentiated effector memory CD45RA+ cells. Authors' processing steps: ImmunoSEQ supplied junction-only sequences lacking quality scores, so filtering was different. Method: immunoSEQ multiplex PCR; TCRdb's copy keeps in-frame clones and lacks some. V and J calls and clone size come straight from that table; D and trimming were deduced from the DNA. The repertoire holds some 2 million clones, about 94% seen once, with more than 0.9% in the top ten. These data come from a study of shared clonotypes between healthy human individuals. On the study more broadly: CD4 naive cells filled three plates per donor, CD4 memory three, CD8 naive two and CD8 memory one. The study's findings and limits: Among non-shared clonotypes, generation probabilities were lower than among those shared by all four donors.

Germline V lookup: CDR1 MNHNS, CDR2 SASEGT. V was pared by 2 bases and J by 8 bases, with 6 bases between. This CDR3 is 12 amino acids long. This sequence joins TRBV6-1 and TRBJ1-4; D is ambiguous. The sample was naive CD8+ T cells sorted from blood. The receptor was isolated from a man between 18 and 35 years old in good health. The CDR3: CASSEQLEKLFF. CDR3 coding DNA: TGTGCCAGCAGTGAACAACTCGAAAAACTGTTTTTT.